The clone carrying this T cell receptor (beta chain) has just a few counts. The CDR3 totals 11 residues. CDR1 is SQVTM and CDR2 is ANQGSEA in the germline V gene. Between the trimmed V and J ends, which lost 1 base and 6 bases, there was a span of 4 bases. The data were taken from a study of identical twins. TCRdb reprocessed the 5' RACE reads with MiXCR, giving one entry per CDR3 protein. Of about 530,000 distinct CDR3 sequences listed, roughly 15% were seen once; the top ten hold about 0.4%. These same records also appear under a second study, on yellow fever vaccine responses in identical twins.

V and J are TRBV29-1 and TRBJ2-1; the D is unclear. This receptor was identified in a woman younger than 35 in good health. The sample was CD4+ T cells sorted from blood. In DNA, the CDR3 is TGCAGCGTTGAAGGGATCAATGAGCAGTTCTTC. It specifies CSVEGINEQFF.